A single sample is the source of the 6 T cell receptor beta chains below, sequenced in a study of T cell repertoires in aging, cancer and after chemotherapy. The template was genomic DNA from peripheral blood, not RNA. A mixed TRB-A/B primer pool amplified rearranged TRB by multiplex touch-down PCR. TCRdb redid the calling of the multiplex PCR reads with MiXCR, one entry per CDR3 protein. The sample has about 19,000 distinct CDR3 sequences; 37% are singletons. Sequenced material: blood. These receptors came from a human donor with a solid tumor.

Only a few counts were recorded for this clonotype. The chain has TRBV27 and TRBJ2-1, with D hard to call. The V gene lost 3 bases and the J gene lost 4 bases, with 10 bases spanning the gap. Germline values: CDR1 MNHEY, CDR2 SMNVEV (reference sequence). The CDR3 contains 14 residues. This chain's CDR3 is CASSFSGPYNEQFF. The CDR3 DNA reads TGTGCCAGCAGTTTCTCCGGACCTTACAATGAGCAGTTCTTC.

With respect to this clonotype: The junction shows a germline mismatch at one end, possibly a read error. This chain connects TRBV27 to TRBJ2-3; 7 bases line up with TRBD2. CDR3 length: 17 amino acids. Germline CDR1 MNHEY, CDR2 SMNVEV (reference sequence). CDR3 nucleotides: TGTGCAAGCAGCCAAAATGGGAGGGTACGGGAAAGGGATACGCAGTATTTT. Encoded protein: CASSQNGRVRERDTQYF.

The chain couples TRBV15 to TRBJ2-1; 10 bases agree with TRBD2. Trimming at V came to 6 bases and at J to 8 bases, leaving 10 bases not matched to a gene. Per the germline V gene, CDR1 is LNHNV and CDR2 is YYDKDF (reference sequence). The CDR3 length is 15 residues. The chain's CDR3 is CATRTLAGAPHEQFF. Here the CDR3 DNA reads TGTGCCACCAGGACCCTAGCGGGGGCGCCCCATGAGCAGTTCTTC.

The J gene is TRBJ2-7, the V gene TRBV6-1; 9 bases line up with TRBD2. Unmatched junction bases numbered 12, after V lost 10 bases and J lost 2 bases. The CDR3 has 15 residues. CDR1 is MNHNS, CDR2 SASEGT, per germline. The CDR3 reads CATWSLAGPPYEQYF. The CDR3 DNA reads TGTGCCACTTGGTCACTAGCGGGTCCTCCCTACGAGCAGTACTTC.

This clonotype was detected once. One end of the junction varies from germline; a read error may be responsible. The chain uses TRBV18 and TRBJ2-6; no clear D. This CDR3 has 17 amino acids. Germline CDR1 KGHSH, CDR2 LQKENI. CDR3 amino acids: CVSSPIWSSSGANVLTF. In DNA, the CDR3 is TGTGTCAGCTCACCTATCTGGTCGAGCTCTGGGGCCAACGTCCTGACTTTC.

This chain uses TRBV12-3 or TRBV12-4 with TRBJ2-1; no clear D gene. This CDR3 comprises 16 residues. V lost 5 bases, J lost 2 bases, and 16 bases lay in between. The CDR3 DNA sequence: TGTGCCAGCAGTCCGCTACATGCGTCGACCTACAATGAGCAGTTCTTC. It is translated as CASSPLHASTYNEQFF.